This is a list of T cell receptor beta chains from one sample in a study of T cell changes during pregnancy in multiple sclerosis. The protocol was immunoSEQ multiplex PCR, while the TCRdb copy is restricted to in-frame clones and leaves out a portion. The table includes 65,000 to 75,000 clones, more than 90% detected once. The starting material was peripheral blood, obtained after pregnancy. The source is a female donor in good health, enrolled as a control in a pregnancy study. Each CDR3 is given with its conserved first and last residue. Each record gives: V gene, D gene, clone size, J gene, CDR3 protein, CDR3 DNA. D genes are given only for firm matches. For some rows the clone size is stated as once, few or many, or as a class when expanded; others skip it.

V gene: TRBV19
D gene: NA
clone size: NA
J gene: TRBJ1-1
CDR3 protein: CASSMAPQGSTEAFF
CDR3 DNA: TGTGCCAGTAGTATGGCCCCTCAGGGATCCACTGAAGCTTTCTTT

V gene: TRBV23-1
D gene: NA
clone size: NA
J gene: TRBJ2-1
CDR3 protein: CARAHRASPYNEQFF
CDR3 DNA: TGCGCCAGGGCTCACAGGGCCAGTCCATACAATGAGCAGTTCTTC

V gene: TRBV7-6
D gene: TRBD1
clone size: NA
J gene: TRBJ2-3
CDR3 protein: CASSLGTGSRTDTQYF
CDR3 DNA: TGTGCCAGCAGCTTAGGGACAGGGTCTCGGACAGATACGCAGTATTTT

V gene: TRBV2
D gene: TRBD1
clone size: NA
J gene: TRBJ1-4
CDR3 protein: CASGQGVAEKLFF
CDR3 DNA: TGTGCCAGCGGACAGGGGGTCGCTGAAAAACTGTTTTTT

V gene: TRBV27
D gene: TRBD1
clone size: NA
J gene: TRBJ2-7
CDR3 protein: CATRDGTGLYEQYF
CDR3 DNA: TGTGCCACCAGAGACGGGACAGGGCTATACGAGCAGTACTTC

V gene: TRBV28
D gene: TRBD1
clone size: NA
J gene: TRBJ2-7
CDR3 protein: CASSLTGTGSYEQYF
CDR3 DNA: TGTGCCAGCAGCTTGACCGGGACAGGCTCCTACGAGCAGTACTTC

V gene: TRBV5-1
D gene: NA
clone size: NA
J gene: TRBJ2-1
CDR3 protein: CASGAKGVDEQFF
CDR3 DNA: TGCGCCAGCGGTGCCAAGGGGGTAGATGAGCAGTTCTTC

V gene: TRBV15
D gene: NA
clone size: NA
J gene: TRBJ2-1
CDR3 protein: CATSRDGSLDEQFF
CDR3 DNA: TGTGCCACCAGCAGAGACGGGAGCCTCGATGAGCAGTTCTTC

V gene: TRBV7-9
D gene: NA
clone size: NA
J gene: TRBJ1-4
CDR3 protein: CASSLNGHPTNEKLFF
CDR3 DNA: TGTGCCAGCAGCTTAAATGGGCATCCGACTAATGAAAAACTGTTTTTT

V gene: TRBV28
D gene: TRBD1
clone size: NA
J gene: TRBJ1-2
CDR3 protein: CASSFPPQDRAYYGYTF
CDR3 DNA: TGTGCCAGCAGTTTTCCTCCGCAGGACAGGGCGTACTATGGCTACACCTTC

V gene: TRBV27
D gene: NA
clone size: NA
J gene: TRBJ2-5
CDR3 protein: CASRSSGWGNQETQYF
CDR3 DNA: TGTGCCAGCCGCTCCAGCGGGTGGGGGAACCAAGAGACCCAGTACTTC

V gene: TRBV5-1
D gene: TRBD1
clone size: NA
J gene: TRBJ1-4
CDR3 protein: CASSPGQENEKLFF
CDR3 DNA: TGCGCCAGCAGCCCGGGACAGGAGAATGAAAAACTGTTTTTT

V gene: TRBV29-1
D gene: TRBD1
clone size: NA
J gene: TRBJ2-7
CDR3 protein: CSAYDRDEQYF
CDR3 DNA: TGCAGCGCTTATGACAGGGACGAGCAGTACTTC

V gene: TRBV7-3
D gene: TRBD1
clone size: NA
J gene: TRBJ2-2
CDR3 protein: CASSLRTGGRTGELFF
CDR3 DNA: TGTGCCAGCAGCTTAAGAACAGGGGGACGGACCGGGGAGCTGTTTTTT

V gene: TRBV4-1
D gene: NA
clone size: NA
J gene: TRBJ1-1
CDR3 protein: CASSQGSGGAFF
CDR3 DNA: TGCGCCAGCAGCCAAGGGTCCGGAGGGGCTTTCTTT

V gene: TRBV7-2
D gene: TRBD1
clone size: NA
J gene: TRBJ1-1
CDR3 protein: CASSLIRDSPRVGTEAFF
CDR3 DNA: TGTGCCAGCAGCTTAATCCGGGACAGCCCTCGGGTAGGGACTGAAGCTTTCTTT

V gene: TRBV27
D gene: TRBD2
clone size: NA
J gene: TRBJ2-3
CDR3 protein: CASRRLADTDTQYF
CDR3 DNA: TGTGCCAGCAGGAGGCTAGCGGATACAGATACGCAGTATTTT

V gene: TRBV7-2
D gene: NA
clone size: NA
J gene: TRBJ2-7
CDR3 protein: CASSPGEASNEQYF
CDR3 DNA: TGTGCCAGCAGTCCTGGGGAGGCTAGCAACGAGCAGTACTTC

V gene: TRBV19
D gene: NA
clone size: NA
J gene: TRBJ2-3
CDR3 protein: CASSIVGGSGDTQYF
CDR3 DNA: TGTGCCAGTAGTATAGTCGGAGGTTCGGGGGATACGCAGTATTTT

V gene: TRBV10-3
D gene: NA
clone size: NA
J gene: TRBJ2-3
CDR3 protein: CAISERLTDTDTQYF
CDR3 DNA: TGTGCCATCAGTGAGAGACTAACCGACACAGATACGCAGTATTTT

V gene: TRBV29-1
D gene: TRBD1
clone size: NA
J gene: TRBJ1-2
CDR3 protein: CSVRDRDGYTF
CDR3 DNA: TGCAGCGTCCGGGACAGGGACGGCTACACCTTC

V gene: TRBV28
D gene: NA
clone size: once
J gene: TRBJ1-1
CDR3 protein: CASSNRRTEAFF
CDR3 DNA: TGTGCCAGCAGTAATCGTCGGACTGAAGCTTTCTTT

V gene: TRBV28
D gene: NA
clone size: once
J gene: TRBJ2-1
CDR3 protein: CASSLRVPANEQFF
CDR3 DNA: TGTGCCAGCAGTTTGCGGGTACCCGCCAATGAGCAGTTCTTC

V gene: TRBV28
D gene: TRBD2
clone size: NA
J gene: TRBJ2-7
CDR3 protein: CASSFLEREGDEQYF
CDR3 DNA: TGTGCCAGCAGTTTCTTGGAGCGGGAGGGGGACGAGCAGTACTTC

V gene: TRBV5-1
D gene: NA
clone size: NA
J gene: TRBJ2-3
CDR3 protein: CASSLVIQGGTDTQYF
CDR3 DNA: TGCGCCAGCAGCTTGGTTATTCAGGGTGGCACAGATACGCAGTATTTT

V gene: TRBV5-1
D gene: TRBD2
clone size: NA
J gene: TRBJ2-1
CDR3 protein: CASSWPLTSGALNEQFF
CDR3 DNA: TGCGCCAGCAGCTGGCCCTTGACTAGCGGAGCCCTCAATGAGCAGTTCTTC

V gene: TRBV7-2
D gene: TRBD2
clone size: NA
J gene: TRBJ2-2
CDR3 protein: CASSFGLAGAGELFF
CDR3 DNA: TGTGCCAGCAGCTTTGGACTAGCGGGAGCCGGGGAGCTGTTTTTT

V gene: TRBV2
D gene: TRBD1
clone size: NA
J gene: TRBJ2-4
CDR3 protein: CASWMGQGAEYF
CDR3 DNA: TGTGCCAGCTGGATGGGACAGGGGGCGGAGTACTTC

V gene: TRBV5-1
D gene: TRBD1
clone size: NA
J gene: TRBJ1-1
CDR3 protein: CASSLADLDRGRVNTEAFF
CDR3 DNA: TGCGCCAGCAGCTTGGCGGATCTGGACAGGGGGCGGGTGAACACTGAAGCTTTCTTT

V gene: TRBV27
D gene: NA
clone size: NA
J gene: TRBJ2-5
CDR3 protein: CASSRDTRWVHF
CDR3 DNA: TGTGCCAGCAGTCGGGACACGCGCTGGGTGCACTTC

V gene: TRBV28
D gene: TRBD1
clone size: NA
J gene: TRBJ1-4
CDR3 protein: CASTWTGINEKLFF
CDR3 DNA: TGTGCCAGCACCTGGACAGGGATTAATGAAAAACTGTTTTTT

V gene: TRBV15
D gene: NA
clone size: once
J gene: TRBJ2-3
CDR3 protein: CATSRDYRDGTDTQYF
CDR3 DNA: TGTGCCACCAGCAGAGATTATCGCGATGGCACAGATACGCAGTATTTT

V gene: TRBV28
D gene: TRBD2
clone size: NA
J gene: TRBJ2-3
CDR3 protein: CASSLFGLAGAFGTDTQYF
CDR3 DNA: TGTGCCAGCAGTTTATTCGGACTAGCGGGAGCATTCGGCACAGATACGCAGTATTTT

V gene: TRBV30
D gene: NA
clone size: once
J gene: TRBJ2-5
CDR3 protein: CAWSPRRETQYF
CDR3 DNA: TGTGCCTGGAGCCCCAGGCGAGAGACCCAGTACTTC

V gene: TRBV20-1
D gene: NA
clone size: once
J gene: TRBJ1-6
CDR3 protein: CSARFSSPLHF
CDR3 DNA: TGCAGTGCTAGATTCTCTTCACCCCTCCACTTT

V gene: TRBV13
D gene: TRBD2
clone size: NA
J gene: TRBJ2-3
CDR3 protein: CASSSRLATDTDTQYF
CDR3 DNA: TGTGCCAGCAGCTCCCGACTAGCTACTGACACAGATACGCAGTATTTT

V gene: TRBV6-5
D gene: NA
clone size: once
J gene: TRBJ1-2
CDR3 protein: CASSWTVHYGYTF
CDR3 DNA: TGTGCCAGCAGTTGGACAGTACACTATGGCTACACCTTC

V gene: TRBV19
D gene: TRBD2
clone size: many
J gene: TRBJ2-7
CDR3 protein: CASKRLAGEVYEQYF
CDR3 DNA: TGTGCCAGTAAACGGCTAGCGGGGGAGGTCTACGAGCAGTACTTC

V gene: TRBV9
D gene: NA
clone size: NA
J gene: TRBJ1-2
CDR3 protein: CASSPRTENYGYTF
CDR3 DNA: TGTGCCAGCAGCCCCCGGACAGAGAACTATGGCTACACCTTC

V gene: TRBV4-3
D gene: TRBD2
clone size: NA
J gene: TRBJ2-7
CDR3 protein: CASSLQQGGPGEQYF
CDR3 DNA: TGCGCCAGCAGCCTCCAGCAGGGAGGGCCGGGCGAGCAGTACTTC

V gene: TRBV9
D gene: NA
clone size: NA
J gene: TRBJ2-3
CDR3 protein: CASSVAITSQDTQYF
CDR3 DNA: TGTGCCAGCAGCGTAGCAATAACTAGCCAAGATACGCAGTATTTT

V gene: TRBV6-5
D gene: TRBD1
clone size: NA
J gene: TRBJ2-7
CDR3 protein: CASSYRDRGDYEQYF
CDR3 DNA: TGTGCCAGCAGTTACCGGGACAGAGGGGACTACGAGCAGTACTTC

V gene: TRBV28
D gene: NA
clone size: NA
J gene: TRBJ1-1
CDR3 protein: CASSSLDRTNTEAFF
CDR3 DNA: TGTGCCAGCAGTTCTCTCGACAGGACGAACACTGAAGCTTTCTTT

V gene: TRBV19
D gene: NA
clone size: NA
J gene: TRBJ1-1
CDR3 protein: CASSRGQTNTEAFF
CDR3 DNA: TGTGCCAGTAGCCGCGGACAGACGAACACTGAAGCTTTCTTT

V gene: TRBV6-5
D gene: NA
clone size: NA
J gene: TRBJ1-1
CDR3 protein: CASSYPGNTEAFF
CDR3 DNA: TGTGCCAGCAGTTACCCGGGAAACACTGAAGCTTTCTTT

V gene: TRBV18
D gene: TRBD1
clone size: NA
J gene: TRBJ1-5
CDR3 protein: CASSPRDSNQPQHF
CDR3 DNA: TGTGCCAGCTCACCCCGGGACAGTAATCAGCCCCAGCATTTT

V gene: TRBV5-4
D gene: NA
clone size: NA
J gene: TRBJ2-3
CDR3 protein: CASSMTTTDTQYF
CDR3 DNA: TGTGCCAGCAGCATGACTACCACAGATACGCAGTATTTT

V gene: TRBV4-1
D gene: NA
clone size: NA
J gene: TRBJ1-6
CDR3 protein: CASSQDHTLSSYNSPLHF
CDR3 DNA: TGCGCCAGCAGCCAAGATCATACCCTAAGCTCCTATAATTCACCCCTCCACTTT

V gene: TRBV21-1
D gene: NA
clone size: once
J gene: TRBJ1-5
CDR3 protein: CASSKGGRGQPQHF
CDR3 DNA: TGTGCCAGCAGCAAAGGCGGCAGGGGTCAGCCCCAGCATTTT

V gene: TRBV6-1
D gene: NA
clone size: NA
J gene: TRBJ2-5
CDR3 protein: CSWSGERGRGETQYF
CDR3 DNA: TGTTCTTGGAGCGGGGAGAGGGGGAGGGGGGAGACCCAGTACTTC

V gene: TRBV29-1
D gene: NA
clone size: NA
J gene: TRBJ2-3
CDR3 protein: CSVVGGINTDTQYF
CDR3 DNA: TGCAGCGTTGTGGGGGGTATTAACACAGATACGCAGTATTTT

V gene: TRBV2
D gene: NA
clone size: few
J gene: TRBJ1-6
CDR3 protein: CASSELGPLHF
CDR3 DNA: TGTGCCAGCAGTGAACTCGGACCCCTCCACTTT

V gene: TRBV6-6
D gene: NA
clone size: NA
J gene: TRBJ1-1
CDR3 protein: CASSLFGQQIDTEAFF
CDR3 DNA: TGTGCCAGCAGTCTATTTGGACAGCAGATTGACACTGAAGCTTTCTTT

V gene: TRBV6-1
D gene: NA
clone size: NA
J gene: TRBJ2-7
CDR3 protein: CASTKPWSSYEQYF
CDR3 DNA: TGTGCCAGCACGAAACCTTGGAGCTCCTACGAGCAGTACTTC

V gene: TRBV7-2
D gene: TRBD2
clone size: NA
J gene: TRBJ2-1
CDR3 protein: CASSLTGGNEQFF
CDR3 DNA: TGTGCCAGCAGCTTAACGGGAGGCAATGAGCAGTTCTTC

V gene: TRBV30
D gene: TRBD1
clone size: NA
J gene: TRBJ1-5
CDR3 protein: CAWNGQGGNQPQHF
CDR3 DNA: TGTGCCTGGAACGGACAGGGGGGCAATCAGCCCCAGCATTTT